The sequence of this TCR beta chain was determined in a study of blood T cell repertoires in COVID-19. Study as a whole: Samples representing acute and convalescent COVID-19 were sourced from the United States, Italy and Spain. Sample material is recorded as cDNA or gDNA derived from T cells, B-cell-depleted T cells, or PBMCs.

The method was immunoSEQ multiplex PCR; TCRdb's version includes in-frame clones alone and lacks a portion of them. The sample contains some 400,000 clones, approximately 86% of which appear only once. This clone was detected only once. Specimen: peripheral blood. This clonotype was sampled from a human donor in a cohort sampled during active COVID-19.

The CDR3 nucleotides read TGCAGCGTTGAAGAGGGAGGTTATGGCAGAGGGGCCCAGTACTTC. Translation gives CSVEEGGYGRGAQYF. This chain links TRBV29-1 with TRBJ2-5, with D perhaps TRBD2 (6 bases). Germline CDR1 SQVTM, CDR2 ANQGSEA. V was shortened by 0 bases and J by 9 bases, with 20 bases between the two germline ends. The CDR3 sequence is 15 residues long.